This TCR beta chain was captured in a study of CD8 T cells in ankylosing spondylitis. Overall study findings and caveats: Apparently characteristic of ankylosing spondylitis blood was a TCR beta motif (about 8 highly homologous variants). Reports of some motif variants in reactive arthritis synovial fluid and blood predate this one.

Deletions cut 7 bases from V and 4 bases from J, with 11 bases between. The CDR3 runs 13 residues. Germline-derived CDR1 and CDR2 are LNHDA and SQIVND (reference sequence). This clonotype has just a few counts. Antigen unknown. TCRdb passed the 5' RACE reads through MiXCR, listing each CDR3 protein once. The sample records roughly 440,000 distinct CDR3 sequences, over 15% being singletons. The sequencing sample was made of blood, either unsorted or a sorted T cell fraction (not recorded which). The source is a male donor with ankylosing spondylitis. The V and J genes are TRBV19 and TRBJ2-4, with D perhaps matching TRBD2 (5 bases). This CDR3 reads CASTASGKNIQYF. The CDR3 nucleotides are TGTGCCAGTACGGCGAGCGGTAAAAACATTCAGTACTTC.